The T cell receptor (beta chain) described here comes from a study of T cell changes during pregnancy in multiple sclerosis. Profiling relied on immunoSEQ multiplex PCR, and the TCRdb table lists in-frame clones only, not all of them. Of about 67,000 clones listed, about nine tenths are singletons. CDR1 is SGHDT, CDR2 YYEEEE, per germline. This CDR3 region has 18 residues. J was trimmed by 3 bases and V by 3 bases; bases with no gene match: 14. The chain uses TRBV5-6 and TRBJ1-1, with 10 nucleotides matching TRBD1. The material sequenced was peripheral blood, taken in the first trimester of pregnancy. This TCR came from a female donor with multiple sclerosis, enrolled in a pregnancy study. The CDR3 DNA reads TGTGCCAGCAGCTCCGGACAGGGGGGGTCTTTGGGGTACACTGAAGCTTTCTTT. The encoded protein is CASSSGQGGSLGYTEAFF.